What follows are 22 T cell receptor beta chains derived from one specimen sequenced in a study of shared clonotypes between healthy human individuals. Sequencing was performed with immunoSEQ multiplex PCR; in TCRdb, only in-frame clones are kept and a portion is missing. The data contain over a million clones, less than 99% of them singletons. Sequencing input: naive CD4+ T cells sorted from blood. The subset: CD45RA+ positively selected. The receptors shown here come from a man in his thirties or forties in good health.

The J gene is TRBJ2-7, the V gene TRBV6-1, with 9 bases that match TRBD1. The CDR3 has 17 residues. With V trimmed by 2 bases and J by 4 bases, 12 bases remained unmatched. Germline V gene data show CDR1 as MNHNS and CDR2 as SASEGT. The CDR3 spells CASSERSDGTGPYEQYF. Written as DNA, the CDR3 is TGTGCCAGCAGTGAACGCTCTGATGGGACAGGGCCTTACGAGCAGTACTTC.

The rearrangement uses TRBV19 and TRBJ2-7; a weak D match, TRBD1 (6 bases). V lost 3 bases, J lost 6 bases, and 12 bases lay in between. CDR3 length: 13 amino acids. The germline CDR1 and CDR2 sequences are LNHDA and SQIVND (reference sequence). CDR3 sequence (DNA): TGTGCCAGTAGTATCGGCCAGGGGCTCGAGCAGTACTTC. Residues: CASSIGQGLEQYF.

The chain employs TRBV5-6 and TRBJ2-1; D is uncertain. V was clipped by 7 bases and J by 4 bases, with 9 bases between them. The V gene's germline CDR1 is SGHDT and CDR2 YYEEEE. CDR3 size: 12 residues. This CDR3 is CASRQMYNEQFF. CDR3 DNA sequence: TGTGCCAGCCGTCAAATGTACAATGAGCAGTTCTTC.

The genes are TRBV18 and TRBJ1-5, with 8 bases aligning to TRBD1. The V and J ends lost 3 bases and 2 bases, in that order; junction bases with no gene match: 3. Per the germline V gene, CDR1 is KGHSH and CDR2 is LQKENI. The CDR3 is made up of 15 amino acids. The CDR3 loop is CASSPTGQGNQPQHF. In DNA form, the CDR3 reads TGTGCCAGCTCACCGACGGGACAGGGCAATCAGCCCCAGCATTTT.

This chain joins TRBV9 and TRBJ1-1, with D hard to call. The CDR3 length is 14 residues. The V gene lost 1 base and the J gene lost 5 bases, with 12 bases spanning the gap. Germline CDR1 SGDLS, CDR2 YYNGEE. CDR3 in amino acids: CASSVNEGGTEAFF. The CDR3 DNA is TGTGCCAGCAGCGTAAATGAGGGTGGGACTGAAGCTTTCTTT.

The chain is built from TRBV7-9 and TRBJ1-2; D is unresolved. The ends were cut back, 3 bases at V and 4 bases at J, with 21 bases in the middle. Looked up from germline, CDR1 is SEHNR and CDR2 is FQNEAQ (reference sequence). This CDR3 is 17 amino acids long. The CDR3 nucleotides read TGTGCCAGCAGCTTGACACCCAACCCAGCGAAAGCCTATGGCTACACCTTC. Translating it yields CASSLTPNPAKAYGYTF.

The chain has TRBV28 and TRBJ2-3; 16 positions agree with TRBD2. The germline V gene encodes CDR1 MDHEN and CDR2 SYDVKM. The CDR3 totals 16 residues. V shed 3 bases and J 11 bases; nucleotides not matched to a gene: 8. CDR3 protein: CASSFLGTSGRGGQYF. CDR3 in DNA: TGTGCCAGCAGTTTCCTCGGGACTAGCGGGAGGGGAGGGCAGTATTTT.

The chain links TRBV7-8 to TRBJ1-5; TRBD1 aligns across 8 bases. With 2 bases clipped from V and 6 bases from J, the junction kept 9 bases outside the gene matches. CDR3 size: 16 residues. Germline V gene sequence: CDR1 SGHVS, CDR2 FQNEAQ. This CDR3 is CASSLSPQQGGQPQHF. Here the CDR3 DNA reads TGTGCCAGCAGCTTATCACCCCAACAGGGGGGTCAGCCCCAGCATTTT.

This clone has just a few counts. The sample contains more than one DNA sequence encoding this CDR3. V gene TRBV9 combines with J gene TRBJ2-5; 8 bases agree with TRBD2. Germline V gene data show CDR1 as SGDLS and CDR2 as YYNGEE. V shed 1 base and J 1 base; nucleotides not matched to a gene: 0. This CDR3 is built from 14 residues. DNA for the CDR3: TGTGCCAGCAGCGTAACTAGCGGCCAAGAGACCCAGTACTTC. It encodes CASSVTSGQETQYF.

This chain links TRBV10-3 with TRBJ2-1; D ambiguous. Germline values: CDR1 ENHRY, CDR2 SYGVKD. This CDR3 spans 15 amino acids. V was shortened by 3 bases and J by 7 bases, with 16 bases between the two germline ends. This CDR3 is CAISENLQRTNEQFF. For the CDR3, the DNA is TGTGCCATCAGTGAAAATTTACAACGAACGAATGAGCAGTTCTTC.

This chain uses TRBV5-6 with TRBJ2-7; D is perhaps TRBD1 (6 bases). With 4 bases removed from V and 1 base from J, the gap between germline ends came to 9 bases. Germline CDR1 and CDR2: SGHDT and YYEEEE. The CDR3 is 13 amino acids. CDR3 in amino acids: CASSKGGSYEQYF. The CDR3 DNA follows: TGTGCCAGCAGCAAAGGGGGTTCCTACGAGCAGTACTTC.

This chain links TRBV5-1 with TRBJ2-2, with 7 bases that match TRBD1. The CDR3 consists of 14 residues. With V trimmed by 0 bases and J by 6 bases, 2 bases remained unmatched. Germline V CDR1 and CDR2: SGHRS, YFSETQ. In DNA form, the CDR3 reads TGCGCCAGCAGCTTGGATCAGGGGGCCGGGGAGCTGTTTTTT. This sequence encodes CASSLDQGAGELFF.

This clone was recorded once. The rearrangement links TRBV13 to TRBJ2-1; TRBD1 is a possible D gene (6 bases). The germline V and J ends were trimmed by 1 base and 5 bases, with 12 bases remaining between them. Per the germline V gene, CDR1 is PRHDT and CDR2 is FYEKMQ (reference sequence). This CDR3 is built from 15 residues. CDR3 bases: TGTGCCAGCAGCTTAGCTCAGGCAGGGGACAATGAGCAGTTCTTC. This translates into CASSLAQAGDNEQFF.

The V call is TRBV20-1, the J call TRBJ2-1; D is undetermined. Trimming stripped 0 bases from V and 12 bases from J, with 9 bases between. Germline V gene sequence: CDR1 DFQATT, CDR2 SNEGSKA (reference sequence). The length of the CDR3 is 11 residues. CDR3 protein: CSARDARAQFF. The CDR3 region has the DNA TGCAGTGCTAGAGATGCACGTGCGCAGTTCTTC.

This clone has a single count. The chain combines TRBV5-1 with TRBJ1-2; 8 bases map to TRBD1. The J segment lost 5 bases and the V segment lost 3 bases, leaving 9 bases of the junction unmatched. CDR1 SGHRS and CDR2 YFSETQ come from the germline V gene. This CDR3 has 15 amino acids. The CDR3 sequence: CASSSRTGSNYGYTF. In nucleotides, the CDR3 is TGCGCCAGCAGCTCACGGACAGGGAGTAATTATGGCTACACCTTC.

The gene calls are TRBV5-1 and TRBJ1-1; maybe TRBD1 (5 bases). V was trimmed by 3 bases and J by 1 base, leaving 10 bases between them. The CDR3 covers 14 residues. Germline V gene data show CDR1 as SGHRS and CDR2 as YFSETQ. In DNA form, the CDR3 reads TGCGCCAGCAGCTCGGGGACGTGGAACACTGAAGCTTTCTTT. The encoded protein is CASSSGTWNTEAFF.

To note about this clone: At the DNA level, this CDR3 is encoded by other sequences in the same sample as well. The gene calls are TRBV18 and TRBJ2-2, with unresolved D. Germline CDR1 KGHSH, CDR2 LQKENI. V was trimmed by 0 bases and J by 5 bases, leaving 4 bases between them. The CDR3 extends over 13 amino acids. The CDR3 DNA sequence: TGTGCCAGCTCACCACCTTCGACCGGGGAGCTGTTTTTT. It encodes CASSPPSTGELFF.

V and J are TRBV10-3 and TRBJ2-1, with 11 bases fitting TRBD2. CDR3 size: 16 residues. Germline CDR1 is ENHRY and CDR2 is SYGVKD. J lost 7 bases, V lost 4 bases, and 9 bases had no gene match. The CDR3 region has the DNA TGTGCCATCAGTGGAAATAGCGGGAGGGGGGGGAATGAGCAGTTCTTC. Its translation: CAISGNSGRGGNEQFF.

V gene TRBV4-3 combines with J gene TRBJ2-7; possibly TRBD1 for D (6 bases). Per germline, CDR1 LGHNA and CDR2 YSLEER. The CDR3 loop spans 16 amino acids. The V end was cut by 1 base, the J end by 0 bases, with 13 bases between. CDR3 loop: CASSQGFGTPSYEQYF. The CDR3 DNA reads TGCGCCAGCAGCCAAGGGTTTGGGACACCCTCCTACGAGCAGTACTTC.

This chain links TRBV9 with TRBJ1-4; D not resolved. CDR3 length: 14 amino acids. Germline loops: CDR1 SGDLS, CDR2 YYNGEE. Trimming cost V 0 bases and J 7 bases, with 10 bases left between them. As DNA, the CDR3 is TGTGCCAGCAGCGTAGCAGAGTGGGTTGAAAAACTGTTTTTT. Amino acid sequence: CASSVAEWVEKLFF.

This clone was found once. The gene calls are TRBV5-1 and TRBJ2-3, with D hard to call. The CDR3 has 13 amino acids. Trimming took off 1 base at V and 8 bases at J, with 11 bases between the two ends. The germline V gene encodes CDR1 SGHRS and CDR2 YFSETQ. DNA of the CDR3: TGCGCCAGCAGCTTGAACACCTTGGGTACGCAGTATTTT. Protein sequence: CASSLNTLGTQYF.

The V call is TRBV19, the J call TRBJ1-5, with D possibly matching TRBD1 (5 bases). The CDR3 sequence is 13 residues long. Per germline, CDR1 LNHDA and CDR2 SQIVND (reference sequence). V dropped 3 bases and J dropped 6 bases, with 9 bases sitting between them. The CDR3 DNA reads TGTGCCAGTAGTATGGGGGTAAGTCAGCCCCAGCATTTT. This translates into CASSMGVSQPQHF. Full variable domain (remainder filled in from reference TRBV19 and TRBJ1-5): DGGITQSPKYLFRKEGQNVTLSCEQNLNHDAMYWYRQDPGQGLRLIYYSQIVNDFQKGDIAEGYSVSREKKESFPLTVTSAQKNPTAFYLCASSMGVSQPQHFGDGTRLSIL.